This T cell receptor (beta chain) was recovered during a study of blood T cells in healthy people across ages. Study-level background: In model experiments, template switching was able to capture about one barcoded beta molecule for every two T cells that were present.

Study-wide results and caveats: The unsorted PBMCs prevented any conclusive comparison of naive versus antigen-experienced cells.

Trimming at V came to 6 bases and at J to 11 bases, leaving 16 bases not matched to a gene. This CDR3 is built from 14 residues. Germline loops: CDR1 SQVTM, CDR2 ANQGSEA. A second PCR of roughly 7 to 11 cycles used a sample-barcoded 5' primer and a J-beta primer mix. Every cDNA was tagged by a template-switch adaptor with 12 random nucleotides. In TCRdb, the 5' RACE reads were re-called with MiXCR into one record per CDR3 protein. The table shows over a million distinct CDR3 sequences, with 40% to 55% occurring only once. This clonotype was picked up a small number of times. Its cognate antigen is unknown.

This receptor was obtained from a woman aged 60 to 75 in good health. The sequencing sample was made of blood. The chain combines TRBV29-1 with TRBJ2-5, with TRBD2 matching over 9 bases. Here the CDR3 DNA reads TGCAGCGTGCCAGGAGCGGGAGGAACAAATGAGCAGTACTTC. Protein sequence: CSVPGAGGTNEQYF.